These 20 T cell receptor beta chains share one sample of origin, sequenced in a study of early T cells in non-severe SARS-CoV-2 infection. A single record per CDR3 protein comes from TCRdb applying MiXCR to the 5' RACE reads. The sample lists 40,000 to 45,000 distinct CDR3 sequences, about 6% occurring once. The sequencing here drew on whole blood, taken at baseline. The receptors stem from an adult who was a healthcare worker with PCR-confirmed SARS-CoV-2 infection or an uninfected control (not recorded which).

This clonotype came up many times. The genes are TRBV7-9 and TRBJ2-7, with D possibly matching TRBD2 (5 bases). The CDR3 consists of 14 residues. V was clipped by 5 bases and J by 5 bases, with 16 bases between them. Germline V gene data show CDR1 as SEHNR and CDR2 as FQNEAQ (reference sequence). The CDR3 DNA reads as TGTGCCAGCAGCCCCCCCAGAGGGATGGACGAGCAGTACTTC. Translation: CASSPPRGMDEQYF.

This clonotype was seen many times. The chain has TRBV2 and TRBJ1-2; D gene unclear. Germline CDR1 reads SNHLY; CDR2 reads FYNNEI. CDR3 length: 11 residues. Trimming removed 4 bases at V and 7 bases at J, with 7 bases between. The CDR3 loop is CASSVDSGYTF. The DNA of the CDR3 is TGTGCCAGCAGTGTTGATAGTGGCTACACCTTC. Based on the CDR3 plus reference TRBV2 and TRBJ1-2, the full variable domain is EPEVTQTPSHQVTQMGQEVILRCVPISNHLYFYWYRQILGQKVEFLVSFYNNEISEKSEIFDDQFSVERPDGSNFTLKIRSTKLEDSAMYFCASSVDSGYTFGSGTRLTVV.

About this clonotype itself: A much more abundant neighbour one base away suggests this may be a read error. Because it lacks the conserved phenylalanine or tryptophan at the end, this CDR3 is likely a read error. The genes are TRBV2 and TRBJ2-3; the D gene is possibly TRBD2 (5 bases). V was trimmed by 6 bases and J by 0 bases, leaving 10 bases between them. Per germline, CDR1 SNHLY and CDR2 FYNNEI. The CDR3 runs to 14 residues. The CDR3 reads CASRDSTSTDTQYY. The CDR3 DNA follows: TGTGCCAGCAGGGACTCTACAAGCACAGATACGCAGTATTAT.

The chain combines TRBV29-1 with TRBJ2-3; D might be TRBD1 (6 bases). The CDR3 runs to 12 residues. Trimming stripped 7 bases from V and 4 bases from J, with 12 bases between. CDR1 is SQVTM, CDR2 ANQGSEA, per germline. The CDR3, as DNA: TGCAGCGCGAAGACAGGTGCAGATACGCAGTATTTT. Its translation is CSAKTGADTQYF.

This clonotype has ten or more counts. The chain carries TRBV29-1 and TRBJ2-3, with 7 bases matching TRBD1. Trimming removed 6 bases from V and 5 bases from J; junction bases left unmatched: 14. The germline V gene encodes CDR1 SQVTM and CDR2 ANQGSEA. The CDR3 is made up of 15 amino acids. The CDR3 sequence: CSVSKTGTSLDTQYF. The CDR3 bases are TGCAGCGTAAGCAAGACAGGGACATCTCTAGATACGCAGTATTTT.

The V call is TRBV9, the J call TRBJ2-3; possibly TRBD1 or TRBD2 for D (5 bases each). The CDR3 is 17 amino acids. V gave up 7 bases and J gave up 2 bases, with 23 bases separating them. Germline V gene sequence: CDR1 SGDLS, CDR2 YYNGEE. CDR3 sequence (DNA): TGTGCCAGCGGCCAAGTCAACCGGGACCTCAACACAGATACGCAGTATTTT. Translating it yields CASGQVNRDLNTDTQYF.

This sequence joins TRBV12-3 or TRBV12-4 and TRBJ2-5; D not resolved. This CDR3 spans 16 amino acids. Trimming removed 6 bases from V and 1 base from J, with 18 bases in between. CDR3 sequence reads: CASSLLGWYGQETQYF. CDR3 in DNA: TGTGCCAGCAGCCTTTTGGGGTGGTATGGCCAAGAGACCCAGTACTTC.

The V call is TRBV28, the J call TRBJ2-2, with TRBD2 matching over 12 bases. Per the germline V gene, CDR1 is MDHEN and CDR2 is SYDVKM. The V segment lost 6 bases and the J segment 5 bases; nucleotides outside the gene matches: 19. CDR3 length equals 20 residues. The CDR3 bases are TGTGCCAGCAGACGCAGACAGGGTAGGACTAGCGGGATAGAAACCGGGGAGCTGTTTTTT. Translation: CASRRRQGRTSGIETGELFF.

Many counts were recorded for this clonotype. The rearrangement links TRBV12-3 or TRBV12-4 to TRBJ2-5; tentatively, D is TRBD2 (5 bases). The V gene lost 3 bases and the J gene lost 3 bases, with 8 bases spanning the gap. This CDR3 contains 13 residues. Here the CDR3 DNA reads TGTGCCAGCAGTTTTGGAGCGGAAGAGACCCAGTACTTC. Translated, it gives CASSFGAEETQYF.

This clonotype was seen at least ten times. The J gene is TRBJ2-7, the V gene TRBV2, with TRBD2 as a possible D gene (6 bases). The germline V gene has CDR1 SNHLY and CDR2 FYNNEI. The ends were cut back, 8 bases at V and 3 bases at J, with 11 bases in the middle. CDR3 length: 12 amino acids. The CDR3 loop is CASGDSFYEQYF. The CDR3 DNA is TGTGCCAGCGGGGACTCCTTCTACGAGCAGTACTTC.

The V and J genes are TRBV11-2 and TRBJ2-3; no clear D. Per the germline V gene, CDR1 is SGHAT and CDR2 is FQNNGV. The V end lost 8 bases, the J end lost 8 bases, and 17 bases lay between the germline ends. There are 13 residues in the CDR3. This CDR3 is CASSGPWQATQYF. CDR3 DNA sequence: TGTGCCAGCTCCGGACCGTGGCAGGCTACGCAGTATTTT.

This clonotype was seen at least ten times. The rearrangement joins TRBV12-3 or TRBV12-4 to TRBJ1-2, with D unclear. V lost 6 bases and J 6 bases, leaving 8 bases between the germline ends. The CDR3 runs to 11 residues. The CDR3 nucleotides are TGTGCCAGCAGGGGAACCAATGGCTACACCTTC. This codes for CASRGTNGYTF.

This clonotype was seen ten or more times. The V and J genes are TRBV6-1 and TRBJ1-6; TRBD1 matches 7 bases. Trimming at V came to 2 bases and at J to 6 bases, leaving 16 bases not matched to a gene. Germline V gene data show CDR1 as MNHNS and CDR2 as SASEGT. There are 19 residues in the CDR3. The CDR3 loop reads CASSELKGQFAWANSPLHF. The CDR3 DNA sequence: TGTGCCAGCAGTGAACTAAAGGGACAGTTCGCGTGGGCTAATTCACCCCTCCACTTT.

In this sample, this clonotype turned up many times. This chain joins TRBV4-3 and TRBJ1-5; maybe TRBD1 (6 bases). Trimming took off 0 bases at V and 6 bases at J, with 12 bases between the two ends. Germline V gene data show CDR1 as LGHNA and CDR2 as YSLEER. This CDR3 is 15 amino acids long. CDR3 in amino acids: CASSQEAGAGQPQHF. Written as DNA, the CDR3 is TGCGCCAGCAGCCAAGAAGCAGGGGCAGGTCAGCCCCAGCATTTT.

This clonotype was seen ten or more times. The chain is built from TRBV12-3 or TRBV12-4 and TRBJ2-7; no clear D gene. The CDR3 totals 13 residues. V was pared by 3 bases and J by 3 bases, with 9 bases between. This CDR3 is CASSFGQFYEQYF. In nucleotides, the CDR3 is TGTGCCAGCAGTTTCGGCCAGTTCTACGAGCAGTACTTC.

There are many counts of this clonotype. The chain joins TRBV7-9 to TRBJ1-1; TRBD1 matches 7 bases. The V segment lost 3 bases and the J segment 5 bases; nucleotides outside the gene matches: 6. Germline lookup yields CDR1 SEHNR and CDR2 FQNEAQ (reference sequence). CDR3 length equals 14 residues. In DNA, the CDR3 is TGTGCCAGCAGCTTCGAGGGGGCTGTTACTGAAGCTTTCTTT. Translating it yields CASSFEGAVTEAFF.

This clonotype was seen a handful of times. The rearrangement uses TRBV6-2 or TRBV6-3 and TRBJ2-5, with D perhaps given as TRBD1 or TRBD2 (5 bases each). The CDR3 consists of 11 residues. The V end lost 5 bases, the J end lost 5 bases, and 6 bases lay between the germline ends. Germline CDR1 reads MNHEY; CDR2 reads SVGEGT. The CDR3 nucleotides are TGTGCCAGCAGTCGGGACGAGACCCAGTACTTC. Translating gives CASSRDETQYF.

This clonotype was picked up many times. The chain joins TRBV5-1 to TRBJ2-7; TRBD2 aligns across 13 bases. V lost 4 bases to trimming and J lost 4 bases; unmatched junction nucleotides: 2. CDR1 is SGHRS, CDR2 YFSETQ, per germline. CDR3 size: 14 residues. CDR3 region: CASSKGLAGYEQYF. As DNA, the CDR3 is TGCGCCAGCAGCAAGGGACTAGCGGGGTACGAGCAGTACTTC.

In its sample, this clonotype was seen many times. The chain uses TRBV18 and TRBJ1-5, with 7 bases matching TRBD1. Trimming removed 3 bases from V and 4 bases from J; junction bases left unmatched: 3. Germline-derived CDR1 and CDR2 are KGHSH and LQKENI. The CDR3 length is 14 residues. The CDR3 here is CASSPNRGNQPQHF. The CDR3, as DNA: TGTGCCAGCTCACCTAACAGGGGTAATCAGCCCCAGCATTTT.

The V and J genes are TRBV28 and TRBJ1-6; D remains unclear. Germline values: CDR1 MDHEN, CDR2 SYDVKM. Between the trimmed V and J ends, which lost 2 bases and 6 bases, there was a span of 8 bases. This CDR3 has 14 amino acids. The CDR3 bases are TGTGCCAGCAGTTTACTTCGGGGTAATTCACCCCTCCACTTT. This sequence encodes CASSLLRGNSPLHF.